This T cell receptor (beta chain) was retrieved from a study of T-cell memory formation after mild COVID-19. In TCRdb, the 5' RACE reads were re-called with MiXCR into one record per CDR3 protein. The sample includes under 450,000 distinct CDR3 sequences, 20% seen only once; the top ten take roughly a fifth. Trimming left V 0 bases short and J 0 bases short, with 9 bases between. Germline CDR1 reads MNHEY; CDR2 reads SVGAGI. The length of the CDR3 is 16 residues. The clonotype originates from a man aged 18 to 30 who had mild COVID-19 (a few samples of this study predate the infection). Cell type and time point are not known. Sequencing was performed on PBMCs or a T cell subset sorted from them (not recorded which). The chain couples TRBV6-5 to TRBJ2-4, with D possibly TRBD1 on 6 matching bases. Here the CDR3 DNA reads TGTGCCAGCAGTTACTCGATGGGGGCAGCCAAAAACATTCAGTACTTC. Translating gives CASSYSMGAAKNIQYF.